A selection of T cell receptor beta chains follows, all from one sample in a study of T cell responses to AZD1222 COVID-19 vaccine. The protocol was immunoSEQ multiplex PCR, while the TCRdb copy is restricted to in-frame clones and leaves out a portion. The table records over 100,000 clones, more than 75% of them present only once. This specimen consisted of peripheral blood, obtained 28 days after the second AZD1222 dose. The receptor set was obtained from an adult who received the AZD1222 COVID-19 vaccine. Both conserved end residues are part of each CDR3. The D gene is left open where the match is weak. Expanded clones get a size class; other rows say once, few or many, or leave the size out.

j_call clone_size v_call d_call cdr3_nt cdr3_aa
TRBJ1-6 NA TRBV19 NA TGTGCCAGTAGTTTATTTAGCTCCTATAATTCACCCCTCCACTTT CASSLFSSYNSPLHF
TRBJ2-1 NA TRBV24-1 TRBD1 TGTGCCACCGGAATCCGGGACAGGCAAAATGAGCAGTTCTTC CATGIRDRQNEQFF
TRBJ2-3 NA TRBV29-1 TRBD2 TGCAGCGTTTCGTTGGCGGGAGAGGCGCGGGCAGATACGCAGTATTTT CSVSLAGEARADTQYF
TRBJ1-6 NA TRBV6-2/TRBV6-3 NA TGTGCCAGCAGTTACTCTCCAGGGGCCTTGAATTCACCCCTCCACTTT CASSYSPGALNSPLHF
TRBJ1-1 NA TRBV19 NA TGTGCCAGTACAATCGCAGGGAGGGTCTCTGAAGCTTTCTTT CASTIAGRVSEAFF
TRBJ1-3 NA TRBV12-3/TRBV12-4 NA TGTGCCAGCAGTATACAGGGAGGAAACACCATATATTTT CASSIQGGNTIYF
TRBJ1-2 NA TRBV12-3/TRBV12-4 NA TGTGCCAGCAGTCAGGGGTTGGGCTACACCTTC CASSQGLGYTF
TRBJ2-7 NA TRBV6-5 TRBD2 TGTGCCAGCAGTAAACTAGCGGGAGCTTACGAGCAGTACTTC CASSKLAGAYEQYF
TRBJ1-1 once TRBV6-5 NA TGTGCCAGCGGGGACGGTTACACTGAAGCTTTCTTT CASGDGYTEAFF
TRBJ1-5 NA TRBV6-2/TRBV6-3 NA TGTGCCAGCAGTTACTCCGGAGGGAGAGGTAATCAGCCCCAGCATTTT CASSYSGGRGNQPQHF
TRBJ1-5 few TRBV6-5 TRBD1 TGTGCCAGCAATCCACCGAGGACAGGCCTAGACGGTGGGCATTTT CASNPPRTGLDGGHF
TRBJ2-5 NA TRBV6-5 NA TGTGCCAGCAGCCCCCAAGGGGAGACCCAGTACTTC CASSPQGETQYF
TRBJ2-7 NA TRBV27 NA TGTGCCAGCAGTCCCGTGGACAAAACCTACGAGCAGTACTTC CASSPVDKTYEQYF
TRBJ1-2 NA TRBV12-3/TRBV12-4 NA TGTGCCAGCAGTCCGGATTCGTATGGCTACACCTTC CASSPDSYGYTF
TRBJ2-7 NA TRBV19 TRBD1 TGTGCCAGTAGCCCCGGGACAGGACCTCTCGAGCAGTACTTC CASSPGTGPLEQYF
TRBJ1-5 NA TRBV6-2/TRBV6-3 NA TGTGCCAGCAGTTCGGCAGTCAATCAGCCCCAGCATTTT CASSSAVNQPQHF
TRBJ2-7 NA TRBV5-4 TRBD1 TGTGCCAGCAGCCTCAAAGGGACAGGGGTTGGGGAGCAGTACTTC CASSLKGTGVGEQYF
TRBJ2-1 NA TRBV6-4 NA TGTGCCAGCAGTGCCCGCGGGTCACTCGAATACAATGAGCAGTTCTTC CASSARGSLEYNEQFF
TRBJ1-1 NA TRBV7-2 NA TGTGCCAGCAGCTCTGAGCATTACACTGAAGCTTTCTTT CASSSEHYTEAFF
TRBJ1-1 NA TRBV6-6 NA TGTGCCAGCAGTCCGAACACGGGCACTGAAGCTTTCTTT CASSPNTGTEAFF
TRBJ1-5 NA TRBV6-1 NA TGTGCCAGCAGTGAATTAGGGTTATATCAGCCCCAGCATTTT CASSELGLYQPQHF
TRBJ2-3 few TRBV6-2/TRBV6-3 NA TGTGCCAGCAGCCCGGGGTCACAGAGTACGCAGTATTTT CASSPGSQSTQYF
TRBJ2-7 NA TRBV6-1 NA TGTGCCAGCAGTGAATGGGTTAGGGGGTCAAGCTCCTACGAGCAGTACTTC CASSEWVRGSSSYEQYF
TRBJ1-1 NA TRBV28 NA TGTGCCAGCAGTTTTGGCAGGGGATGGGGTACTGAAGCTTTCTTT CASSFGRGWGTEAFF
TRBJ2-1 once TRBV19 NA TGTGCCAGTAGTACCTCCGCGAATGAGCAGTTCTTC CASSTSANEQFF
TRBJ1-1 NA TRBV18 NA TGTGCCAGCCGCCGGGGAAACATGAACACTGAAGCTTTCTTT CASRRGNMNTEAFF
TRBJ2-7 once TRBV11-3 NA TGTGCCAGCAGCTTACGTGGCGGTAGCTCCTACGAGCAGTACTTC CASSLRGGSSYEQYF
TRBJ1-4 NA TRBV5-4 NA TGTGCCAGCAGCTCTTTTCCAAAAGGAGGGGGTGAAAAACTGTTTTTT CASSSFPKGGGEKLFF
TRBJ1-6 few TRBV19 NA TGTGCCAGTAGTATATACGGGACATCTTCACCCCTCCACTTT CASSIYGTSSPLHF
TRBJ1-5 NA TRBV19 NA TGTGCCAGTAACATACCGGGTTCCACCATGAAGGCACCCCAGCATTTT CASNIPGSTMKAPQHF
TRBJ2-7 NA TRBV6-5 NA TGTGCCAGCATCTCTACGGGGCTCCCCTACGAGCAGTACTTC CASISTGLPYEQYF
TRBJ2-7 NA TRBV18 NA TGTGCCAGCTCACCTCTGGGGGCGCAGGGTAGGTACGAGCAGTACTTC CASSPLGAQGRYEQYF
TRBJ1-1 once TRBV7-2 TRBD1 TGTGCCAGCAGCCGACAGGGAAACACTGAAGCTTTCTTT CASSRQGNTEAFF
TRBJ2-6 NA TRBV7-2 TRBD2 TGTGCCAGCAGCCTAAGAGCGGGAGGTTCCGGGGCCAACGTCCTGACTTTC CASSLRAGGSGANVLTF
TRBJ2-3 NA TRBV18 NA TGTGCCAGCTCATCAACGTTCGGACAGAGCACAGATACGCAGTATTTT CASSSTFGQSTDTQYF
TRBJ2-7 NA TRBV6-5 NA TGTGCCAGCAGTCACACCTACGAGCAGTACTTC CASSHTYEQYF
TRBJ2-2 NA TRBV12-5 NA TGTGCTAGTGGGCTTCGGGACAAGGGGTTGGGCGGGGAGCTGTTTTTT CASGLRDKGLGGELFF
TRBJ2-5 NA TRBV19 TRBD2 TGTGCCAGTAGTACCCCCCTAGCGGGGGGACAAGAGACCCAGTACTTC CASSTPLAGGQETQYF
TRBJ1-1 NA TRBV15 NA TGTGCCACCAGCCCAGATTTTGACACTGAAGCTTTCTTT CATSPDFDTEAFF
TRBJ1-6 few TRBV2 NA TGTGCCAGCAGGGGAGGTCCTGCCTCCTCCTATAATTCACCCCTCCACTTT CASRGGPASSYNSPLHF
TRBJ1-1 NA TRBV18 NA TGTGCCAGCTCACCACAGTTAAACACTGAAGCTTTCTTT CASSPQLNTEAFF
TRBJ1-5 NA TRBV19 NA TGTGCCAGTAGGCGACAGAATAGCAATCAGCCCCAGCATTTT CASRRQNSNQPQHF
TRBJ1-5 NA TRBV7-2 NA TGTGCCAGCAGCTTGGAGGCAGGGTACAATCAGCCCCAGCATTTT CASSLEAGYNQPQHF
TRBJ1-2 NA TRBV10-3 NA TGTGCCATCAGTCTCACCGGGACCCGCGGCTACACCTTC CAISLTGTRGYTF
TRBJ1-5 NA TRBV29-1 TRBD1 TGCAGCGTCCAAGACAGGGTCAATCAGCCCCAGCATTTT CSVQDRVNQPQHF
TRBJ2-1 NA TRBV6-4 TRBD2 TGTGCCAGCAGTGAGGGTAGCGGGGGGGCCCATGAGCAGTTCTTC CASSEGSGGAHEQFF
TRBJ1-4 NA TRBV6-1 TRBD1 TGTGCCAGCAGTGAACAGGGGGCGAATGAAAAACTGTTTTTT CASSEQGANEKLFF
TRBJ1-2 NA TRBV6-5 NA TGTGCCAGCAGCCTCCAACAGGGTAGGGAGTATGGCTACACCTTC CASSLQQGREYGYTF
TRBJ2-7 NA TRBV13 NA TGTGCCAGCAGCTTTACACAGCACTCCTACGAGCAGTACTTC CASSFTQHSYEQYF
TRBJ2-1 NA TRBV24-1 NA TGTGCCACCAGTCGTCAGGGGAATGAGCAGTTCTTC CATSRQGNEQFF
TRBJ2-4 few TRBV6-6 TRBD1 TGTGCCAGCAGTCAGGACAGGGGAATGGAGACCAAAAACATTCAGTACTTC CASSQDRGMETKNIQYF
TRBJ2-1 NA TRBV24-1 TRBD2 TGTGCCACCAGTGAGGGAGGGTGGTCCTACAATGAGCAGTTCTTC CATSEGGWSYNEQFF
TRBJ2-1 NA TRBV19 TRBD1 TGTGCCAGTAGTCCAAGGGACAGGGGGCCCCCTGTACCAAAGGATGAGCAGTTCTTC CASSPRDRGPPVPKDEQFF
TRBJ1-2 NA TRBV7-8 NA TGTGCCAGCAGCTATTCCGATCATGACTATGGCTACACCTTC CASSYSDHDYGYTF
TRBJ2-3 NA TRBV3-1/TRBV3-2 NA TGTGCCAGCAGCCAACTGAGCACAGATACGCAGTATTTT CASSQLSTDTQYF
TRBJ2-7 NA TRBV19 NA TGTGCCAGTAGTACGGCCGGGACAAACTCCTACGAGCAGTACTTC CASSTAGTNSYEQYF
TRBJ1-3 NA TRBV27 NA TGTGCCAGCAGCCTCGGACGCGGATACTTTGGAAACACCATATATTTT CASSLGRGYFGNTIYF